There are a few counts of the clone carrying this TCR beta chain. The antigen is undetermined. TCRdb independently ran MiXCR on the RT-PCR reads; one entry per CDR3 protein. The sample consists of 710,000 or so distinct CDR3 sequences, around 16% of them appearing once. This entry belongs to a study of response to subunit inactivated influenza vaccine. General study findings and limits: A suggestion made by the authors is that each seasonal influenza vaccination recruits few new T cells.

The J segment lost 5 bases and the V segment lost 3 bases, leaving 7 bases of the junction unmatched. Per germline, CDR1 DFQATT and CDR2 SNEGSKA (reference sequence). This CDR3 is built from 14 residues. Sequenced material: PBMCs from blood, taken roughly 12 days after vaccination. This receptor was taken from a man aged 50-59 years who received an inactivated influenza vaccine. The chain employs TRBV20-1 and TRBJ2-7; 10 bases agree with TRBD2. CDR3 protein: CSASQAGGPNEQYF. The CDR3 region has the DNA TGCAGTGCTAGCCAAGCGGGAGGGCCCAACGAGCAGTACTTC.